A single T cell receptor beta chain is shown here with its context. CDR1 is MNHEY and CDR2 is SVGAGI in the germline V gene. CDR3 size: 16 residues. Deletions cut 1 base from V and 2 bases from J, with 15 bases between. These data come from a study of blood T cell repertoires in COVID-19. Study at large: COVID-19 samples collected from the United States, Italy and Spain covered acute and convalescent phases. PBMCs, B-cell-depleted T cells, or T cells were the source of the cDNA or gDNA that made up the material.

Methods used by the authors: Scientists estimated how many nucleated cells there were by amplifying reference gene primers. TCRdb keeps only in-frame clones here, not all; method: immunoSEQ multiplex PCR. V, J and clone size are taken as reported in that table, and D and trimming were inferred from the DNA itself. The sample lists some 150,000 clones; just under 90% were seen once. The clonotype originates from a woman of 80 years or more with acute or convalescent COVID-19. Sample: peripheral blood. The J gene is TRBJ2-7, the V gene TRBV6-5, with D possibly being TRBD1 (5 bases). The CDR3 DNA reads TGTGCCAGCAGTTACTTCCGAGCAGGGCGCACCTACGAGCAGTACTTC. It codes for CASSYFRAGRTYEQYF.